The rows below give T cell receptor beta chains drawn from one sample of a study of cytomegalovirus exposure and HLA in healthy donors. Measured with immunoSEQ multiplex PCR; TCRdb has only the in-frame clones, and not every one. The profile shows 95,000 to 150,000 clones, 15% to 17% of them singletons. The sequenced sample was PBMCs. These TCRs come from a woman aged 18-29 years in good health and CMV-seronegative. Both conserved end residues are part of each CDR3.

v_call: TRBV5-4; cdr3_aa: CASSLGRGGNYGYTF
v_call: TRBV28; cdr3_aa: CASSLYRRQETQYF
v_call: TRBV7-6; cdr3_aa: CASSHNDREQETQYF
v_call: TRBV30; cdr3_aa: CAWSVNREQFF
v_call: TRBV7-9; cdr3_aa: CASSPRDTNKNIQYF
v_call: TRBV4-1; cdr3_aa: CASSLEGGPQYF
v_call: TRBV6-1; cdr3_aa: CASTLALSTDTQYF
v_call: TRBV7-2; cdr3_aa: CASSPWGGANTEAFF
v_call: TRBV7-3; cdr3_aa: CASSPTSGRVGSQYF
v_call: TRBV7-9; cdr3_aa: CASSAGPEITDTQYF
v_call: TRBV28; cdr3_aa: CASSLGDRLNTEAFF
v_call: TRBV9; cdr3_aa: CASSVGAGVIYNEQFF
v_call: TRBV29-1; cdr3_aa: CSVRQGLNTEAFF
v_call: TRBV15; cdr3_aa: CAGNRGAQNTEAFF
v_call: TRBV29-1; cdr3_aa: CSAVDRGRTGELFF
v_call: TRBV7-6; cdr3_aa: CASSLDRGPYEQYF
v_call: TRBV30; cdr3_aa: CAWMVRGRTGELFF
v_call: TRBV28; cdr3_aa: CASINGGRFNEQFF
v_call: TRBV30; cdr3_aa: CAGQAPLEQFF
v_call: TRBV2; cdr3_aa: CASSGLAGGTGELFF
v_call: TRBV6-5; cdr3_aa: CASSRVRQGFNEQYF
v_call: TRBV9; cdr3_aa: CASSVGRGRNTEAFF
v_call: TRBV4-1; cdr3_aa: CASSQDPRGRVGTEAFF
v_call: TRBV10-3; cdr3_aa: CAISERGNTEAFF
v_call: TRBV6-1; cdr3_aa: CASIAGAVNQPQHF
v_call: TRBV10-1; cdr3_aa: CASRLTGASSGNTIYF
v_call: TRBV7-3; cdr3_aa: CASSLGQGISQFF
v_call: TRBV5-1; cdr3_aa: CASSLGLAVYNEQFF
v_call: TRBV28; cdr3_aa: CASYRKQGKETQYF
v_call: TRBV11-2; cdr3_aa: CASRLRGGTPYYEQYF
v_call: TRBV29-1; cdr3_aa: CSVASTPGNEKLFF
v_call: TRBV11-2; cdr3_aa: CASANYEQYF
v_call: TRBV7-8; cdr3_aa: CASSLGAAGNQPQHF
v_call: TRBV10-3; cdr3_aa: CAITEDGAGTQETQYF
v_call: TRBV9; cdr3_aa: CASSVDGINQPQHF